The 14 T cell receptor beta chains listed next were all sequenced from one sample in a study of T cell responses to AZD1222 COVID-19 vaccine. Generated by immunoSEQ multiplex PCR, the TCRdb table keeps only in-frame clones and is missing some. The table lists more than 140,000 clones, roughly 90% of them singletons. The sample in question was peripheral blood, obtained on day 0 of AZD1222 vaccination. These receptors all come from an adult in good health.

The genes are TRBV10-3 and TRBJ1-5, with 10 bases matching TRBD1. The CDR3 spans 13 residues. Looked up from germline, CDR1 is ENHRY and CDR2 is SYGVKD. The trim removed 6 bases at V and 6 bases at J, leaving 2 bases unmatched. CDR3: CAIRGTGVQPQHF. The CDR3 bases are TGTGCCATCAGGGGGACAGGGGTTCAGCCCCAGCATTTT.

The chain combines TRBV6-5 with TRBJ1-6, with TRBD1 as a possible D gene (5 bases). CDR3 length: 13 residues. CDR1 is MNHEY, CDR2 SVGAGI, per germline. Deletions cut 6 bases from V and 12 bases from J, with 15 bases between. The CDR3 sequence: CASRLYSGLPLHF. For the CDR3, the DNA is TGTGCCAGCAGGCTATACTCGGGACTACCCCTCCACTTT.

This chain joins TRBV4-2 and TRBJ2-2; unclear D gene. Per germline, CDR1 LGHNA and CDR2 YNFKEQ. Between the trimmed V and J ends, which lost 2 bases and 1 base, there was a span of 8 bases. The CDR3 is 15 residues long. As DNA, the CDR3 is TGTGCCAGCAGCCAATCGATAGGGAACACCGGGGAGCTGTTTTTT. This gives the protein CASSQSIGNTGELFF.

This clone has just a few counts. The chain employs TRBV10-3 and TRBJ1-1; possibly TRBD1 for D (6 bases). CDR3 size: 15 residues. Trimming took 2 bases from V and 4 from J, leaving 14 bases between them. Germline loops: CDR1 ENHRY, CDR2 SYGVKD. CDR3 protein: CAISEGQLFSTEAFF. The CDR3 DNA is TGTGCCATCAGTGAGGGACAGCTATTCAGCACTGAAGCTTTCTTT.

This clone was counted once. The rearrangement links TRBV2 to TRBJ1-1; no definite D call. The V gene lost 7 bases and the J gene lost 7 bases, with 22 bases spanning the gap. The V gene's germline CDR1 is SNHLY and CDR2 FYNNEI. This CDR3 is 15 amino acids long. CDR3: CASTIGGPLSNEAFF. DNA of the CDR3: TGTGCCAGCACAATCGGAGGGCCACTCTCTAATGAAGCTTTCTTT.

J is TRBJ2-2 and V is TRBV25-1; TRBD1 matches at 8 bases. Germline assignment: CDR1 MGHDK and CDR2 SYGVNS. Losses at the gene ends were 1 base for V and 1 base for J; bases not matched to a gene: 2. The length of the CDR3 is 16 residues. The CDR3 region is CASSEWGTGNTGELFF. CDR3 coding DNA: TGTGCCAGCAGTGAATGGGGGACAGGGAACACCGGGGAGCTGTTTTTT.

The chain recombines TRBV18 with TRBJ1-5, with unresolved D. V was pared by 3 bases and J by 5 bases, with 14 bases between. Per the germline V gene, CDR1 is KGHSH and CDR2 is LQKENI. CDR3 length equals 15 residues. The DNA for the CDR3 is TGTGCCAGCTCACCTTCTCGGCAGATAGATCAGCCCCAGCATTTT. Residues: CASSPSRQIDQPQHF.

The chain employs TRBV5-5 and TRBJ1-1; unclear D gene. The CDR3 sequence is 15 residues long. V gave up 0 bases and J gave up 3 bases, with 12 bases separating them. Germline CDR1 reads SGHKS; CDR2 reads YYEKEE (reference sequence). CDR3 residues: CASSLGPSVYTEAFF. DNA of the CDR3: TGTGCCAGCAGCTTGGGGCCCAGTGTCTACACTGAAGCTTTCTTT.

CDR3 nucleotide sequence: TGTGCCAGCAGCTTAGATAAGGGACCCACAGATACGCAGTATTTT. Its translation is CASSLDKGPTDTQYF. J is TRBJ2-3 and V is TRBV11-2; D tentatively reads TRBD1 or TRBD2 (5 bases each). In germline, CDR1 is SGHAT, CDR2 FQNNGV. The CDR3 sequence is 15 residues long. Trimming took 0 bases from V and 2 from J, leaving 9 bases between them.

This clone was seen once. The V gene is TRBV4-3, the J gene TRBJ2-2, with D uncertain. Germline CDR1 LGHNA, CDR2 YSLEER. The length of the CDR3 is 12 residues. Trimming took 5 bases from V and 0 from J, leaving 1 base between them. The CDR3 sequence is CASSSNTGELFF. The CDR3, as DNA: TGCGCCAGCAGCTCGAACACCGGGGAGCTGTTTTTT.

V and J are TRBV9 and TRBJ2-7; perhaps D is TRBD1 or TRBD2 (5 bases each). Germline loops: CDR1 SGDLS, CDR2 YYNGEE. Deletions cut 0 bases from V and 6 bases from J, with 13 bases between. The CDR3 contains 14 residues. CDR3 in DNA: TGTGCCAGCAGCGTAGGGGCAGGGACGGGCGAGCAGTACTTC. Its translation is CASSVGAGTGEQYF.

This chain uses TRBV6-5 with TRBJ2-7; a possible D gene is TRBD2 (5 bases). This CDR3 has 14 amino acids. Germline CDR1 MNHEY, CDR2 SVGAGI. The germline V and J ends were trimmed by 6 bases and 0 bases, with 12 bases remaining between them. The CDR3, as DNA: TGTGCCAGCAGGCGCATAGCGTCCTCCTACGAGCAGTACTTC. Residues: CASRRIASSYEQYF.

The chain is built from TRBV9 and TRBJ2-7; D is possibly TRBD2 (5 bases). The CDR3 runs to 16 residues. V was trimmed by 0 bases and J by 0 bases, leaving 13 bases between them. Germline lookup yields CDR1 SGDLS and CDR2 YYNGEE. In DNA, the CDR3 is TGTGCCAGCAGCGTAGAAGCCTGGGAGTCCTCCTACGAGCAGTACTTC. Translation: CASSVEAWESSYEQYF.

V gene TRBV6-5 combines with J gene TRBJ1-1; TRBD1 is a possible D gene (5 bases). This CDR3 spans 13 amino acids. With 10 bases removed from V and 2 bases from J, the gap between germline ends came to 14 bases. Germline loops: CDR1 MNHEY, CDR2 SVGAGI. The chain's CDR3 is CATRGVLNTEAFF. As DNA, the CDR3 is TGTGCCACCAGAGGGGTACTTAACACTGAAGCTTTCTTT.